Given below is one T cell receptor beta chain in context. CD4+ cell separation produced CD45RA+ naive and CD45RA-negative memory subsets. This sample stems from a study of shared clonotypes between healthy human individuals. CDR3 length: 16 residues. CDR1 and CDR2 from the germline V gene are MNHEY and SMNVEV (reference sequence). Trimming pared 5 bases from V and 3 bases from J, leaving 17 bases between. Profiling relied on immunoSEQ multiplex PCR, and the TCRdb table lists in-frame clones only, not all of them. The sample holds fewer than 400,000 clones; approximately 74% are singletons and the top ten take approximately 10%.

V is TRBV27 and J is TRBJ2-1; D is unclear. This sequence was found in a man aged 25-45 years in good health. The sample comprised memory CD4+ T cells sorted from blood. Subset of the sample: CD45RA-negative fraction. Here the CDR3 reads CASSPTSRTHYNEQFF. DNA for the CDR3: TGTGCCAGCAGTCCCACTTCCCGGACGCACTACAATGAGCAGTTCTTC.